A selection of T cell receptor beta chains follows, all from one sample in a study of blood T cell repertoires in COVID-19. Sequencing used immunoSEQ multiplex PCR; TCRdb keeps in-frame clones, though not all of them. The table lists approximately 110,000 clones, roughly 81% of them singletons. Sequenced sample: peripheral blood. The receptors here all came from a man in his forties with acute or convalescent COVID-19. CDR3s include the opening cysteine and the closing phenylalanine or tryptophan.

v_gene: TRBV24-1; CDR3aa: CATSDFGQGQGNEQFF
v_gene: TRBV30; CDR3aa: CAWSSTRTGTNTEAFF
v_gene: TRBV7-3; CDR3aa: CASSETGSEQYF
v_gene: TRBV24-1; CDR3aa: CATSDSTGGFSTDTQYF
v_gene: TRBV19; CDR3aa: CASHNTGDQPQHF
v_gene: TRBV28; CDR3aa: CASTTPGFDSGNTIYF
v_gene: TRBV5-6; CDR3aa: CASSLVGAGTDTQYF
v_gene: TRBV21-1; CDR3aa: CASSKDPLGSDTQYF
v_gene: TRBV5-6; CDR3aa: CASSLRQGANEKLFF
v_gene: TRBV7-9; CDR3aa: CASSPGLDSGGALYEQYF
v_gene: TRBV3-1/TRBV3-2; CDR3aa: CASSLQRGGGNEQFF
v_gene: TRBV5-4; CDR3aa: CASSSGHPYEQYF